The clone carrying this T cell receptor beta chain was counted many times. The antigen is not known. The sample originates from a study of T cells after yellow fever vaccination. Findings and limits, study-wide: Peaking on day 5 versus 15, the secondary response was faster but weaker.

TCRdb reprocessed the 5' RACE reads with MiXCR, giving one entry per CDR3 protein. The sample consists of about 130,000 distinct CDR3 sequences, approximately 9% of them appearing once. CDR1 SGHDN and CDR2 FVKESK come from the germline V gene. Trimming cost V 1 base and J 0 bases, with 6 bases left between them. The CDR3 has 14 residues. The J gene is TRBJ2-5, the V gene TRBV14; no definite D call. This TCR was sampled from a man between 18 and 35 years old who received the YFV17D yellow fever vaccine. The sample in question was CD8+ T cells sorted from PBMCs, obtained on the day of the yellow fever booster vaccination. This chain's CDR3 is CASSQVEYQETQYF. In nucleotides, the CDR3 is TGTGCCAGCAGCCAAGTCGAGTACCAAGAGACCCAGTACTTC.